Detailed here is one T cell receptor (beta chain). Its matching antigen is unknown. The data are from a study of cytomegalovirus exposure and HLA in healthy donors. Points from the study as a whole: A later analysis found that most CMV-associated TCR beta chains appeared HLA-restricted. Earlier results showed most TCR beta V segments being productive about 90% or about 30% of the time.

The CDR3 has 15 residues. Per the germline V gene, CDR1 is SGHRS and CDR2 is YFSETQ. V gave up 0 bases and J gave up 4 bases; unmatched junction bases: 5. Amplification used 60 Vbeta primers and 13 Jbeta primers. The data were produced by immunoSEQ multiplex PCR, yet TCRdb's version contains in-frame clones alone and is incomplete. The data contain approximately 85,000 clones, about four fifths of them singletons. The sequence derives from a man aged 50 or older in good health and CMV-seropositive. The sequenced sample was PBMCs. This chain connects TRBV5-1 to TRBJ2-3; 7 bases line up with TRBD2. The CDR3 region is CASSLVAGRADTQYF. The CDR3 DNA sequence: TGCGCCAGCAGCTTGGTGGCAGGGAGGGCAGATACGCAGTATTTT.